This TCR beta chain was sequenced for a study of blood T cell repertoires in COVID-19. Background on the study: There were acute and convalescent COVID-19 samples, and they came from the United States, Italy and Spain.

In the study's own analysis: Amplification with reference gene primers provided the estimates of nucleated cell counts. Assay: immunoSEQ multiplex PCR; the TCRdb copy retains only in-frame clones and omits some. V and J calls and clone size are as listed in that table; D and trimming were resolved from the DNA. This table has tens of thousands of clones, 75% to 90% appearing once. The sequence was collected from a woman of 80 years or more with acute or convalescent COVID-19. The sequenced sample was peripheral blood.

This CDR3 reads CASRRGEKLFF. CDR3 sequence (DNA): TGTGCCAGCAGAAGGGGTGAAAAACTGTTTTTT. J is TRBJ1-4 and V is TRBV3-1 (or the pseudogene TRBV3-2), with D perhaps TRBD1 (5 bases). Trimming pared 6 bases from V and 7 bases from J, leaving 6 bases between. The germline gives CDR1 LGHDT, CDR2 YNNKEL (reference sequence). The CDR3 has 11 residues.